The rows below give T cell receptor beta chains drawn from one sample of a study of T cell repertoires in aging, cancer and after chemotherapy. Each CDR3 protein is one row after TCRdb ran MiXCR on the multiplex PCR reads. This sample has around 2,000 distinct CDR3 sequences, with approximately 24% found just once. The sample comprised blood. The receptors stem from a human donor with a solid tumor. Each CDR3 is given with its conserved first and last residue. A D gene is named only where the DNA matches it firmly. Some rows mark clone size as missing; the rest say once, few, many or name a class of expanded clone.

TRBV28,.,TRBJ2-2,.,TGTGCCAGCAGTTTGGCCCCGGTTACCGGGGAGCTGTTTTTT,CASSLAPVTGELFF
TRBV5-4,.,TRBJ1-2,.,TGTGCCAGCAGCCGGGACATGACCTATGGCTACACCTTC,CASSRDMTYGYTF
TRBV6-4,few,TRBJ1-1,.,TGTGCCAGCATGTTCGGTAAGGGGTTCGGAGCTTTCTTT,CASMFGKGFGAFF
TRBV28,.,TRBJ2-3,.,TGTGCCAGCAGTTTACGGTGGGGGTTCACAGATACGCAGTATTTT,CASSLRWGFTDTQYF
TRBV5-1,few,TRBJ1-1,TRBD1,TGCGCCAGCAGCGTGGGCAACCGGGACAGTGAAGCTTTCTTT,CASSVGNRDSEAFF
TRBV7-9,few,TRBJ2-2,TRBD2,TGTGCCAGCAGCCCCGGGACTAGCGGGGGGGCCGGAAGCACCGGGGAGCTGTTTTTT,CASSPGTSGGAGSTGELFF
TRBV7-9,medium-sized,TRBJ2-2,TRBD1,TGTGCCAGCAGATCACCGGGACAGGGATTCGGGGAGCTGTTTTTT,CASRSPGQGFGELFF
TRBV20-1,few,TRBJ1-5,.,TGCAGTGCTAGTCTGTCAGTAGCTAGCAATCAGCCCCAGCATTTT,CSASLSVASNQPQHF
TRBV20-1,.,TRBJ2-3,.,TGCAGTGCTAGAGGGGGGGATTTCACAGATACGCAGTATTTT,CSARGGDFTDTQYF
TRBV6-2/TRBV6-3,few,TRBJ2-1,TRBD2,TGTGCCAGCAGTGTAGCTAGCGGACCAGCCTACAATGAGCAGTTCTTC,CASSVASGPAYNEQFF
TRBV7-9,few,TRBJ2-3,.,TGTGCCAGCCGAAGGACAGATACGCAGTATTTT,CASRRTDTQYF
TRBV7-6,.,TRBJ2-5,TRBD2,TGTGCCAGCAGCTTAGGTAGCGGGGGGCCGGGAGAGACCCAGTACTTC,CASSLGSGGPGETQYF